This T cell receptor beta chain was captured by sequencing in a study of shared clonotypes between healthy human individuals. A note on this clone: The antigen remains undetermined.

Those who donated, Caucasian adults without exception, all lived in Nashville, Tennessee. Generated by immunoSEQ multiplex PCR, the TCRdb table keeps only in-frame clones and is missing some. Of roughly 220,000 clones listed, about 65% are singletons. Study observations and caveats: In the sorted subsets, rarefaction showed sequencing was incomplete despite large depth.

Sample: memory CD4+ T cells sorted from blood. Indicated subset: CD45RA-negative fraction. The clonotype originates from a man aged 25 to 40 in good health.

CDR3 DNA: TGTGCCAGCAGCTCTCACCCCTGGGCACCACAGGAGGCAGATACGCAGTATTTT. This sequence encodes CASSSHPWAPQEADTQYF. The rearrangement uses TRBV5-8 and TRBJ2-3; D is possibly TRBD1 or TRBD2 (5 bases each). Trimming removed 3 bases at V and 4 bases at J, with 24 bases between. From germline, CDR1 is SGHTS and CDR2 YDEGEE. This CDR3 spans 18 amino acids. Using reference TRBV5-8 and TRBJ2-3 for the parts outside the CDR3, the full variable domain is EAGVTQSPTHLIKTRGQQATLRCSPISGHTSVYWYQQALGLGLQFLLWYDEGEERNRGNFPPRFSGRQFPNYSSELNVNALELEDSALYLCASSSHPWAPQEADTQYFGPGTRLTVL.